This T cell receptor beta chain was identified during a study of T cell responses to AZD1222 COVID-19 vaccine. Study observations and caveats: Repertoire sampling happened only post peak T cell response. Nearly half of the spike-specific TCRs reportedly recognize variant regions that carry no mutations. At baseline, seropositivity was found in only a handful of AZD1222 recipients.

TCRdb keeps only in-frame clones here, not all; method: immunoSEQ multiplex PCR. In the table there are around 150,000 clones, 90% of which are singletons. Germline CDR1 KGHDR, CDR2 SFDVKD. The V and J ends lost 3 bases and 6 bases respectively, with 11 bases between them. The CDR3 runs to 13 residues. Worth noting for this clone: Its antigen is unidentified.

J is TRBJ2-7 and V is TRBV24-1; maybe TRBD2 (6 bases). This material consisted of peripheral blood, taken 28 days after the second AZD1222 dose. The TCR originated in an adult who received the AZD1222 COVID-19 vaccine. The chain's CDR3 is CATSDTMGGEQYF. The CDR3 DNA reads as TGTGCCACCAGTGATACCATGGGAGGCGAGCAGTACTTC.